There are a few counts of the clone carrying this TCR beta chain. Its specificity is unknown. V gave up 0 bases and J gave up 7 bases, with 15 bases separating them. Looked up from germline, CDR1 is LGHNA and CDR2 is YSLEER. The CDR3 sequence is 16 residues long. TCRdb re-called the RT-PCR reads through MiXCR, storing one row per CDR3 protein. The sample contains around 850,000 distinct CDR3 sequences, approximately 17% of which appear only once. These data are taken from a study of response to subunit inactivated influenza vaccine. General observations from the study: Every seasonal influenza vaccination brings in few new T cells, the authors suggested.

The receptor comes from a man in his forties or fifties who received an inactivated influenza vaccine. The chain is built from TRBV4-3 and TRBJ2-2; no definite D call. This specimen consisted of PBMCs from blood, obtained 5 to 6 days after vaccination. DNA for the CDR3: TGCGCCAGCAGCCAAGAATTGAGTCCGGCATTCGGGGAGCTGTTTTTT. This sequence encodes CASSQELSPAFGELFF.